One and the same sample provided the 6 T cell receptor beta chains below, sequenced in a study of T cell responses to AZD1222 COVID-19 vaccine. Assay: immunoSEQ multiplex PCR; the TCRdb copy retains only in-frame clones and omits some. Here the sample spans some 150,000 clones, approximately 90% being singletons. Sequencing used peripheral blood, obtained on day 0 of AZD1222 vaccination. Every receptor here comes from an adult in good health.

The chain uses TRBV21-1 and TRBJ1-5; the table gives TRBD1 as D, unverified against the DNA. TRBV21-1 has pseudogene status. This CDR3 is built from 19 residues. CDR3 in DNA: TGTGCCAGCAGCAAAGGCTTGTGCACAGGGAGACCTAGCAATCAGCCCCAGCATTTT. It specifies CASSKGLCTGRPSNQPQHF.

The J gene is TRBJ2-3, the V gene TRBV7-3; D is undetermined. The CDR3 covers 16 residues. Germline CDR1 reads SGHTA; CDR2 reads FQGTGA. The ends were cut back, 1 base at V and 4 bases at J, with 15 bases in the middle. In nucleotides, the CDR3 is TGTGCCAGCAGCTTAAGTCCCACGGTGAAGGCAGATACGCAGTATTTT. The encoded protein is CASSLSPTVKADTQYF. The variable domain in full, with the rest retrieved from reference TRBV7-3 and TRBJ2-3, is GAGVSQTPSNKVTEKGKYVELRCDPISGHTALYWYRQSLGQGPEFLIYFQGTGAADDSGLPNDRFFAVRPEGSVSTLKIQRTERGDSAVYLCASSLSPTVKADTQYFGPGTRLTVL.

The genes are TRBV15 and TRBJ1-5; D possibly corresponds to TRBD1 (5 bases). The germline CDR1 and CDR2 sequences are LNHNV and YYDKDF (reference sequence). The CDR3 runs 15 residues. Trimming cost V 5 bases and J 2 bases, with 13 bases left between them. CDR3 residues: CATSQIGDGNQPQHF. The CDR3 DNA is TGTGCCACCAGCCAAATAGGGGACGGCAATCAGCCCCAGCATTTT. The variable domain in full, with the rest retrieved from reference TRBV15 and TRBJ1-5, is DAMVIQNPRYQVTQFGKPVTLSCSQTLNHNVMYWYQQKSSQAPKLLFHYYDKDFNNEADTPDNFQSRRPNTSFCFLDIRSPGLGDTAMYLCATSQIGDGNQPQHFGDGTRLSIL.

This clone has just one count. The chain employs TRBV6-5 and TRBJ1-3; D is undetermined. Germline CDR1 is MNHEY and CDR2 is SVGAGI. The V end lost 0 bases, the J end lost 4 bases, and 7 bases lay between the germline ends. This CDR3 has 14 residues. As DNA, the CDR3 is TGTGCCAGCAGTTACTCGATCTTAGGAAACACCATATATTTT. Residues: CASSYSILGNTIYF.

The chain couples TRBV27 to TRBJ2-3; 10 bases are shared with TRBD2. Germline V CDR1 and CDR2: MNHEY, SMNVEV (reference sequence). V gave up 7 bases and J gave up 4 bases; unmatched junction bases: 8. The CDR3 covers 15 residues. For the CDR3, the DNA is TGTGCCAGCATGGCAAGCGGGGGGGCTCCAGATACGCAGTATTTT. Its protein product is CASMASGGAPDTQYF.

The chain recombines TRBV5-1 with TRBJ2-5, with D hard to call. There are 12 residues in the CDR3. V was cut by 4 bases and J by 2 bases, with 6 bases left in between. CDR1 and CDR2 from the germline V gene are SGHRS and YFSETQ. As DNA, the CDR3 is TGCGCCAGCAGCGACTCTCAAGAGACCCAGTACTTC. This sequence encodes CASSDSQETQYF.